This passage covers 18 T cell receptor beta chains from one sample sequenced in a study of T cell responses to AZD1222 COVID-19 vaccine. Sequencing used immunoSEQ multiplex PCR; TCRdb keeps in-frame clones, though not all of them. The sample lists 150,000 to 200,000 clones, about 90% occurring once. Sequenced here: peripheral blood, sampled 28 days after the second AZD1222 dose. The receptors were gathered from an adult who received the AZD1222 COVID-19 vaccine.

This chain links TRBV9 with TRBJ2-7; the D gene could be TRBD1 or TRBD2 (6 bases each). This CDR3 region has 14 residues. Trimming removed 3 bases from V and 5 bases from J, with 15 bases in between. In germline, CDR1 is SGDLS, CDR2 YYNGEE. CDR3 in amino acids: CASSARGETNEQYF. The DNA of the CDR3 is TGTGCCAGCAGCGCTAGGGGGGAGACCAACGAGCAGTACTTC.

V is TRBV19 and J is TRBJ1-5; no clear D. Per germline, CDR1 LNHDA and CDR2 SQIVND (reference sequence). The CDR3 has 13 residues. The V end lost 5 bases, the J end lost 5 bases, and 10 bases lay between the germline ends. For the CDR3, the DNA is TGTGCCAGTAGTCTAACCCCCCATCAGCCCCAGCATTTT. This encodes CASSLTPHQPQHF.

J is TRBJ1-5 and V is TRBV5-6, with 7 bases identical to TRBD1. J lost 1 base, V lost 0 bases, and 4 bases had no gene match. CDR1 and CDR2 (germline): SGHDT, YYEEEE. This CDR3 contains 16 residues. This CDR3 reads CASSLGGRGSNQPQHF. The CDR3 DNA follows: TGTGCCAGCAGCTTGGGGGGCAGGGGGAGCAATCAGCCCCAGCATTTT.

This clone appeared once. The V and J genes are TRBV2 and TRBJ2-4; 7 bases fit TRBD1. Germline CDR1 reads SNHLY; CDR2 reads FYNNEI. The CDR3 spans 16 residues. Trimming took 8 bases from V and 1 from J; bases not matched to a gene: 11. CDR3 protein: CASRDRDSLAKNIQYF. CDR3 DNA sequence: TGTGCCAGCCGAGACAGGGATTCGTTGGCCAAAAACATTCAGTACTTC.

The chain combines TRBV28 with TRBJ2-1, with 9 bases aligning to TRBD1. The V segment lost 6 bases and the J segment 3 bases; nucleotides outside the gene matches: 6. This CDR3 has 15 residues. Germline V CDR1 and CDR2: MDHEN, SYDVKM. The CDR3 DNA is TGTGCCAGCAGCCCTACAGGGGGCAACTACAATGAGCAGTTCTTC. This gives the protein CASSPTGGNYNEQFF.

This clone was detected only a few times. The chain joins TRBV7-2 to TRBJ1-1, with 9 positions matching TRBD1. Trimming at V came to 1 base and at J to 3 bases, leaving 9 bases not matched to a gene. The CDR3 length is 17 residues. The germline CDR1 and CDR2 sequences are SGHTA and FQGNSA. The CDR3 DNA follows: TGTGCCAGCAGCTTAGGGGACAGGGAAGTGAGGGACACTGAAGCTTTCTTT. This sequence encodes CASSLGDREVRDTEAFF.

A single count supports this clone. The chain joins TRBV6-7 to TRBJ2-5; 7 bases map to TRBD1. TRBV6-7 is classed as an ORF, of uncertain function. The V gene end was trimmed by 4 bases and the J gene end by 9 bases; junction bases not matched to a gene: 26. CDR3 length: 19 residues. Here the CDR3 DNA reads TGTGCCAGCAGTTGCGGTTCGGGACAGTGGCGGTGGGCGGTAGGGGCCCAGTACTTC. This codes for CASSCGSGQWRWAVGAQYF.

The gene calls are TRBV6-6 and TRBJ1-6, with no clear D. The V gene's germline CDR1 is MNHNY and CDR2 SVGAGI (reference sequence). The V end was cut by 6 bases, the J end by 7 bases, with 7 bases between. CDR3 length equals 12 residues. DNA for the CDR3: TGTGCCAGCAGAGGGATGAATTCACCCCTCCACTTT. Translated: CASRGMNSPLHF.

This chain joins TRBV18 and TRBJ2-1, with 8 positions matching TRBD2. There are 20 residues in the CDR3. Losses at the gene ends were 8 bases for V and 5 bases for J; bases not matched to a gene: 26. Per the germline V gene, CDR1 is KGHSH and CDR2 is LQKENI. CDR3 protein: CASDRNRLGRANLDDNEQFF. DNA for the CDR3: TGTGCCAGCGATCGGAATCGCCTCGGGAGGGCCAATTTGGACGACAATGAGCAGTTCTTC.

V and J are TRBV28 and TRBJ1-2; TRBD1 matches at 7 bases. Trimming took 6 bases from V and 8 from J; bases not matched to a gene: 18. The CDR3 sequence is 16 residues long. Per germline, CDR1 MDHEN and CDR2 SYDVKM. CDR3 in amino acids: CASRANQTRTGGGYTF. CDR3 nucleotides: TGTGCCAGCAGAGCCAACCAAACCCGGACAGGCGGGGGCTACACCTTC.

The chain combines TRBV6-4 with TRBJ1-1; no clear D gene. The CDR3 sequence is 13 residues long. The germline V and J ends were trimmed by 6 bases and 6 bases, with 14 bases remaining between them. Germline CDR1 and CDR2: MRHNA and SNTAGT. The DNA for the CDR3 is TGTGCCAGCAGGGAGGGCTCGCGGGCTGAAGCTTTCTTT. Its translation: CASREGSRAEAFF.

This clone has a single count. The V gene is TRBV28, the J gene TRBJ1-1, with D tentatively TRBD1 (5 bases). This CDR3 has 13 residues. Trimming removed 7 bases at V and 5 bases at J, with 14 bases between. Per germline, CDR1 MDHEN and CDR2 SYDVKM. The DNA of the CDR3 is TGTGCCAGCAAGGGGTTGGTAACAACTGAAGCTTTCTTT. It translates to CASKGLVTTEAFF.

The chain recombines TRBV5-1 with TRBJ1-1, with TRBD1 as a possible D gene (6 bases). The CDR3 contains 15 residues. Germline CDR1 SGHRS, CDR2 YFSETQ. Trimming took 0 bases from V and 5 from J, leaving 14 bases between them. The CDR3: CASSLAGRGETEAFF. The CDR3 nucleotides are TGCGCCAGCAGCTTGGCAGGCAGGGGAGAGACTGAAGCTTTCTTT. The full variable domain, in which reference TRBV5-1 and TRBJ1-1 provide the parts outside the CDR3, is KAGVTQTPRYLIKTRGQQVTLSCSPISGHRSVSWYQQTPGQGLQFLFEYFSETQRNKGNFPGRFSGRQFSNSRSEMNVSTLELGDSALYLCASSLAGRGETEAFFGQGTRLTVV.

Concerning this clone: This sample also contains other DNA sequences that code for the same CDR3. The V and J genes are TRBV2 and TRBJ1-5, with D perhaps TRBD1 (5 bases). Germline loops: CDR1 SNHLY, CDR2 FYNNEI. Trimming took off 7 bases at V and 0 bases at J, with 13 bases between the two ends. The CDR3 runs 15 residues. CDR3 sequence (DNA): TGTGCCAGCACTCTGGGGGATTATAGCAATCAGCCCCAGCATTTT. This codes for CASTLGDYSNQPQHF. Full variable domain (outside the CDR3, taken from reference TRBV2 and TRBJ1-5): EPEVTQTPSHQVTQMGQEVILRCVPISNHLYFYWYRQILGQKVEFLVSFYNNEISEKSEIFDDQFSVERPDGSNFTLKIRSTKLEDSAMYFCASTLGDYSNQPQHFGDGTRLSIL.

This sequence joins TRBV4-1 and TRBJ2-3, with D possibly TRBD2 on 5 matching bases. Trimming took off 2 bases at V and 8 bases at J, with 14 bases between the two ends. The germline V gene has CDR1 MGHRA and CDR2 YSYEKL. This CDR3 has 14 residues. CDR3 DNA sequence: TGCGCCAGCAGCCAAACCCGGGAAGGCGGTACGCAGTATTTT. Residues: CASSQTREGGTQYF.

The chain links TRBV5-4 to TRBJ1-5; maybe TRBD1 (6 bases). Deletions cut 0 bases from V and 0 bases from J, with 13 bases between. Germline CDR1 is SGHNT and CDR2 is YYREEE (reference sequence). CDR3 length: 17 residues. CDR3 in DNA: TGTGCCAGCAGCTTGGTGGGGACACATTATAGCAATCAGCCCCAGCATTTT. Translating gives CASSLVGTHYSNQPQHF.

The genes are TRBV5-4 and TRBJ1-2; TRBD1 matches at 7 bases. From germline, CDR1 is SGHNT and CDR2 YYREEE (reference sequence). With V trimmed by 2 bases and J by 6 bases, 13 bases remained unmatched. The CDR3 covers 16 residues. The CDR3 coding sequence is TGTGCCAGCAGCTTAGCATTCAGGGGGAATAAAAATGGCTACACCTTC. It specifies CASSLAFRGNKNGYTF. Full variable domain (rest looked up from reference TRBV5-4 and TRBJ1-2): ETGVTQSPTHLIKTRGQQVTLRCSSQSGHNTVSWYQQALGQGPQFIFQYYREEENGRGNFPPRFSGLQFPNYSSELNVNALELDDSALYLCASSLAFRGNKNGYTFGSGTRLTVV.

The chain combines TRBV5-1 with TRBJ2-5; D is uncertain. Trimming removed 1 base at V and 3 bases at J, with 16 bases between. The CDR3 covers 16 residues. Germline CDR1 reads SGHRS; CDR2 reads YFSETQ. The CDR3 loop reads CASSLMAVGSEETQYF. The CDR3 DNA sequence: TGCGCCAGCAGCTTGATGGCCGTGGGGTCAGAAGAGACCCAGTACTTC.